These 24 T cell receptor beta chains originate from one sample sequenced in a study of T cells after yellow fever vaccination. TCRdb re-derived calls from the 5' RACE reads in MiXCR, one entry per CDR3 protein. The table lists hundreds of thousands of distinct CDR3 sequences, 9% to 15% of them singletons, with about 15% in the top ten. The specimen was PBMCs, collected on the day of the yellow fever booster vaccination. These receptor sequences come from a man aged 25 to 40 who received the YFV17D yellow fever vaccine.

The rearrangement links TRBV7-9 to TRBJ2-7, with D perhaps TRBD2 (6 bases). The CDR3 has 16 residues. The germline V gene encodes CDR1 SEHNR and CDR2 FQNEAQ (reference sequence). Trimming shortened V by 2 bases and J by 4 bases, and 18 bases separated the two germline ends. CDR3 amino acids: CASSLLGGDAPYEQYF. Written as DNA, the CDR3 is TGTGCCAGCAGCTTATTGGGCGGGGACGCCCCTTACGAGCAGTACTTC.

The genes are TRBV7-8 and TRBJ2-1; possibly TRBD2 for D (7 bases). Between the trimmed V and J ends, which lost 5 bases and 10 bases, there was a span of 18 bases. CDR3 size: 14 residues. Germline V gene data show CDR1 as SGHVS and CDR2 as FQNEAQ. The chain's CDR3 is CASSGGGGAREQFF. Written as DNA, the CDR3 is TGTGCCAGCAGCGGAGGTGGGGGGGCGAGGGAGCAGTTCTTC.

The CDR3 DNA follows: TGTGCCAGCAGCCAAGATCACGAGCAGTACTTC. It specifies CASSQDHEQYF. The chain recombines TRBV4-2 with TRBJ2-7; D is uncertain. Trimming removed 0 bases from V and 5 bases from J, with 2 bases in between. The germline CDR1 and CDR2 sequences are LGHNA and YNFKEQ. The CDR3 consists of 11 residues.

This clonotype was picked up a small number of times. The V gene is TRBV3-1, the J gene TRBJ2-3; D gene uncertain. Germline CDR1 is LGHDT and CDR2 is YNNKEL (reference sequence). The CDR3 consists of 16 residues. The V gene lost 4 bases and the J gene lost 1 base, with 15 bases spanning the gap. Written as DNA, the CDR3 is TGTGCCAGCAGCCCAAACCCCTCCCGGGGCACAGATACGCAGTATTTT. As protein: CASSPNPSRGTDTQYF.

This clonotype was seen a handful of times. The V gene is TRBV18, the J gene TRBJ2-7; D unresolved. The CDR3 spans 14 residues. Trimming took 3 bases from V and 2 from J, leaving 11 bases between them. Germline lookup yields CDR1 KGHSH and CDR2 LQKENI. DNA of the CDR3: TGTGCCAGCTCACCCGGAGTTACCACCTACGAGCAGTACTTC. Translating it yields CASSPGVTTYEQYF.

As to this clonotype: A much bigger clone sits one base away, suggesting this may be a read error. V gene TRBV4-2 combines with J gene TRBJ2-1; no clear D. CDR1 and CDR2 from the germline V gene are LGHNA and YNFKEQ. This CDR3 comprises 16 residues. CDR3 in amino acids: CASSQERLGFYNKQFF. CDR3 in DNA: TGTGCCAGCAGCCAAGAACGGTTAGGGTTCTACAATAAGCAGTTCTTC.

In regard to this clonotype: The junction departs from the called germline gene at one end, perhaps through a read error. The gene calls are TRBV5-5 and TRBJ2-1; perhaps TRBD2 as D (5 bases). From germline, CDR1 is SGHKS and CDR2 YYEKEE (reference sequence). CDR3 length equals 14 residues. This chain's CDR3 is CASSLGRDYNEQIF. The CDR3 region has the DNA TGTGCCAGCAGCTTGGGTCGCGACTACAATGAGCAGATCTTC.

The chain couples TRBV4-3 to TRBJ1-1; D is unresolved. This CDR3 has 16 residues. The germline CDR1 and CDR2 sequences are LGHNA and YSLEER. The V and J ends lost 6 bases and 8 bases respectively, with 25 bases between them. CDR3 DNA: TGCGCCAGCAGACGAACTCAACCGGGAGAAGCATCCGAAGCTTTCTTT. Translating it yields CASRRTQPGEASEAFF.

The chain employs TRBV6-1 and TRBJ1-6; TRBD1 matches at 10 bases. Germline lookup yields CDR1 MNHNS and CDR2 SASEGT. This CDR3 has 14 residues. The junction had 8 bases not matched to a gene; V was cut back by 8 bases and J by 10 bases. This CDR3 reads CASGGTGVDSPLHF. In DNA, the CDR3 is TGTGCCAGCGGCGGGACAGGGGTCGACTCACCCCTCCACTTT.

This clonotype was seen a few times. The chain recombines TRBV5-1 with TRBJ2-7; 7 bases align to TRBD1. CDR1 and CDR2 from the germline V gene are SGHRS and YFSETQ. This CDR3 has 13 amino acids. Trimming removed 4 bases from V and 9 bases from J; junction bases left unmatched: 10. The CDR3 here is CASSPDRAESQYF. CDR3 DNA sequence: TGCGCCAGCAGCCCAGACAGGGCCGAATCGCAGTACTTC.

Concerning this clonotype: Sequence at one end of the junction differs from germline and may be a read error. This rearrangement joins TRBV11-2 to TRBJ2-2; 7 nucleotides line up with TRBD2. This CDR3 has 14 residues. CDR1 and CDR2 (germline): SGHAT, FQNNGV. CDR3 sequence: CASSRGFGGGELLF. The CDR3 DNA sequence: TGTGCCAGCAGCCGAGGGTTCGGTGGGGGGGAGCTGTTATTT.

This clonotype was seen many times. V and J are TRBV12-3 or TRBV12-4 and TRBJ2-1; 9 positions match TRBD2. Trimming took 5 bases from V and 3 from J; bases not matched to a gene: 8. CDR3 size: 16 residues. CDR3 DNA sequence: TGTGCCAGCAGTGCCGACGGGCGGGAGGGCTACAATGAGCAGTTCTTC. Protein sequence: CASSADGREGYNEQFF.

The chain recombines TRBV7-9 with TRBJ2-2; D is uncertain. The length of the CDR3 is 14 residues. The germline gives CDR1 SEHNR, CDR2 FQNEAQ (reference sequence). Trimming stripped 1 base from V and 1 base from J, with 4 bases between. This CDR3 is CASSLGKNTGELFF. For the CDR3, the DNA is TGTGCCAGCAGCTTAGGAAAGAACACCGGGGAGCTGTTTTTT.

The sample holds many counts of this clonotype. The rearrangement joins TRBV7-6 to TRBJ2-7, with 9 bases matching TRBD1. V was clipped by 4 bases and J by 2 bases; unmatched bases: 6. The CDR3 extends over 15 amino acids. Looked up from germline, CDR1 is SGHVS and CDR2 is FNYEAQ. The DNA for the CDR3 is TGTGCCAGCAGCTCCACCGGGACAGGGCCCTACGAGCAGTACTTC. It codes for CASSSTGTGPYEQYF.

This clonotype came up a few times. The chain links TRBV30 to TRBJ2-1; D unclear. Trimming took off 4 bases at V and 7 bases at J, with 20 bases between the two ends. The germline gives CDR1 GTSNPN, CDR2 SVGIG (reference sequence). The CDR3 runs to 15 residues. CDR3 in amino acids: CAWMKRAVRMNEQFF. The CDR3 DNA follows: TGTGCCTGGATGAAACGGGCGGTGAGGATGAATGAGCAGTTCTTC.

The chain uses TRBV20-1 and TRBJ2-3; D gene uncertain. Germline V gives CDR1 DFQATT, CDR2 SNEGSKA (reference sequence). CDR3 length equals 13 residues. CDR3 nucleotide sequence: TGCAGCGGTTCTTTGCTATCTGGCGATACGCAGTATTTT. Translation gives CSGSLLSGDTQYF.

This clonotype showed up just a few times. The chain employs TRBV3-1 and TRBJ2-2; weak D call: TRBD2 (5 bases). CDR3 size: 15 residues. The V gene's germline CDR1 is LGHDT and CDR2 YNNKEL (reference sequence). Deletions cut 2 bases from V and 6 bases from J, with 13 bases between. The chain's CDR3 is CASSQMLAAAGELFF. Written as DNA, the CDR3 is TGTGCCAGCAGCCAAATGCTAGCCGCAGCCGGGGAGCTGTTTTTT.

This clonotype appeared a few times. This chain uses TRBV15 with TRBJ1-6; no firm D call. The CDR3 covers 15 residues. The germline gives CDR1 LNHNV, CDR2 YYDKDF (reference sequence). Trimming removed 1 base from V and 7 bases from J, with 11 bases in between. This CDR3 reads CATSRAREGNSPLHF. In nucleotides, the CDR3 is TGTGCCACCAGCAGAGCGAGGGAAGGGAATTCACCCCTCCACTTT.

The chain combines TRBV10-3 with TRBJ2-7; 11 bases line up with TRBD2. With V trimmed by 6 bases and J by 5 bases, 15 bases remained unmatched. The CDR3 length is 17 residues. The V gene's germline CDR1 is ENHRY and CDR2 SYGVKD. The CDR3 coding sequence is TGTGCCATCAGGATGCTCGGGGTGAGGGGACTAGCGGACGAGCAGTACTTC. This sequence encodes CAIRMLGVRGLADEQYF.

This clonotype was found a few times. V gene TRBV28 combines with J gene TRBJ2-7; 9 nucleotides match TRBD2. The CDR3 runs to 14 residues. Germline CDR1 MDHEN, CDR2 SYDVKM. The J segment lost 2 bases and the V segment lost 6 bases, leaving 5 bases of the junction unmatched. The CDR3 nucleotides read TGTGCCAGCAGCGGGACTAGCCGACCCTACGAGCAGTACTTC. It encodes CASSGTSRPYEQYF.

The genes are TRBV5-1 and TRBJ1-5; 7 positions match TRBD1. Germline trimming cut 5 bases from V and 4 bases from J; bases unmatched to any gene: 3. Germline CDR1 reads SGHRS; CDR2 reads YFSETQ. The CDR3 is made up of 13 amino acids. CDR3 bases: TGCGCCAGCAGACAGGGGCTGAATCAGCCCCAGCATTTT. It is translated as CASRQGLNQPQHF.

The rearrangement links TRBV5-1 to TRBJ2-1; no definite D call. Looked up from germline, CDR1 is SGHRS and CDR2 is YFSETQ. The CDR3 extends over 12 amino acids. The ends were cut back, 3 bases at V and 8 bases at J, with 9 bases in the middle. CDR3 in DNA: TGCGCCAGCAGCTCCCGAGTCTATGAGCAGTTCTTC. This sequence encodes CASSSRVYEQFF.

This chain links TRBV7-9 with TRBJ2-4; 7 positions match TRBD1. Trimming at V came to 9 bases and at J to 6 bases, leaving 8 bases not matched to a gene. The CDR3 runs to 13 residues. Germline-derived CDR1 and CDR2 are SEHNR and FQNEAQ (reference sequence). The CDR3 DNA reads TGTGCCAGTACCCGGGACAGCGGAAACATTCAGTACTTC. It encodes CASTRDSGNIQYF.

This clonotype has more than one count but fewer than ten. The chain has TRBV6-1 and TRBJ2-7; 10 nucleotides agree with TRBD1. Germline CDR1 is MNHNS and CDR2 is SASEGT. With 5 bases clipped from V and 0 bases from J, the junction kept 4 bases outside the gene matches. This CDR3 comprises 15 residues. The CDR3 sequence is CASSLRDRGSYEQYF. The CDR3 bases are TGTGCCAGCAGTCTCCGGGACAGGGGCTCCTACGAGCAGTACTTC.